Here is one T cell receptor (beta chain) with its context. Clones were sequenced by immunoSEQ multiplex PCR, and TCRdb holds only the in-frame ones, with some missing. The sample gives 100,000 to 150,000 clones, 80% to 90% of which show up once; approximately 3.4% is in the top ten. These data are taken from a study of T cell responses to AZD1222 COVID-19 vaccine. J lost 7 bases, V lost 7 bases, and 11 bases had no gene match. Germline V CDR1 and CDR2: LNHDA, SQIVND (reference sequence). CDR3 size: 15 residues. The sequence derives from an adult in good health. The chain is built from TRBV19 and TRBJ1-5, with 9 bases fitting TRBD1. The sequenced sample was peripheral blood, obtained on day 0 of AZD1222 vaccination. Written as DNA, the CDR3 is TGTGCCAGTACCCTTGGGGGACAGGGAGGGCAGCCCCAGCATTTT. Residues: CASTLGGQGGQPQHF.